The sequence of this T cell receptor (beta chain) was determined in a study of identical twins. TCRdb recomputed calls from the 5' RACE reads with MiXCR, one row per CDR3 protein. This table has around 1.7 million distinct CDR3 sequences, around 33% appearing once. V lost 0 bases to trimming and J lost 4 bases, with 14 bases between them. The CDR3 covers 15 residues. The germline gives CDR1 SGDLS, CDR2 YYNGEE. This clonotype was obtained from a newborn girl in good health. The sample taken for sequencing was cord blood. V gene TRBV9 combines with J gene TRBJ2-7; D call uncertain. The CDR3 DNA reads TGTGCCAGCAGCGTAGGCGTCCCCACATCGTACGAGCAGTACTTC. It is translated as CASSVGVPTSYEQYF.